This T cell receptor beta chain was identified in a study of blood T cell repertoires in COVID-19. Study information: The origin of the acute and convalescent COVID-19 samples was the United States, Italy and Spain. T cells, B-cell-depleted T cells, or PBMCs supplied cDNA or gDNA.

With V trimmed by 3 bases and J by 3 bases, 7 bases remained unmatched. Germline CDR1 LGHNA, CDR2 YNFKEQ. This CDR3 is 15 amino acids long. Per the original data handling: Estimated nucleated cell counts came from reference gene primer amplification. Libraries were prepared by immunoSEQ multiplex PCR; TCRdb keeps only in-frame clonotypes and omits some of them. V, J and clone size are those of that table, while D and trimming were read from the DNA. The table includes about 140,000 clones, roughly 85% detected once. The sequence was obtained from a human donor in a cohort sampled during active COVID-19. This rearrangement joins TRBV4-2 to TRBJ2-7; 8 bases are a match to TRBD2. The sequencing input was peripheral blood. CDR3 coding DNA: TGTGCCAGCAGCCAGCCGGGACTAGATATCTACGAGCAGTACTTC. Protein product: CASSQPGLDIYEQYF.